The subject of this entry is one T cell receptor (beta chain). Antigen specificity is unknown. The sample belongs to a study of monozygotic twins with inflammatory bowel disease. For every sample, eight separate reactions were used to make cDNA. TCRalpha and TCRbeta cDNA went through nested PCRs of approximately 17 and 9 cycles, two in total. Each CDR3 protein gets one entry in TCRdb, which reprocessed the 5' RACE reads and gives no DNA. Its clone listing holds over 100,000 distinct CDR3 sequences. Overall study findings and caveats: Evidence did not back any single strong signal or clonotype linked to IBD. Among IBD patients, TCRbeta diversity (inverse Simpson) was lower than in healthy co-twins.

The CDR3 extends over 15 amino acids. The TCR comes from a human donor with ulcerative colitis or Crohn's disease, or a healthy co-twin of an affected twin (not recorded which). The gene calls are TRBV12-3 or TRBV12-4 and TRBJ1-1; the D gene TCRdb calls, TRBD1, cannot be checked with no DNA. The sequencing sample was made of blood. The chain's CDR3 is CASSYAGTGETEAFF.